These T cell receptor beta chains were read from a single sample in a study of HIV-infected patients and healthy controls. MiXCR, run by TCRdb on the 5' RACE reads, gives a single entry per CDR3 protein. Counted here are approximately 8,600 distinct CDR3 sequences, 8.5% to 9% occurring once; the ten biggest clones make up 20% to 25%. The specimen comprised blood, sampled during antiretroviral therapy. All receptors come from an adult with HIV infection. CDR3s include the opening cysteine and the closing phenylalanine or tryptophan. D genes are given only for firm matches. The size of a clone is reported for some rows only, either as once, few or many, or as a class for expanded clones.

V gene	CDR3 length	clone size	D gene	J gene	CDR3 DNA	CDR3 protein
TRBV30	13	many	TRBD1	TRBJ1-2	TGTGCCTGGAGTGCAAGGGGACAGGATGGCTACACCTTC	CAWSARGQDGYTF
TRBV19	13	many	NA	TRBJ1-1	TGTGCCAGTAGTATTGTTGGCGTCACTGAAGCTTTCTTT	CASSIVGVTEAFF
TRBV29-1	12	medium-sized	TRBD1	TRBJ1-1	TGCAGCGGATGGACAGGCCTGAATGAAGCTTTCTTT	CSGWTGLNEAFF
TRBV12-5	13	many	NA	TRBJ2-7	TGTGCTAGTGGTTTGGTGCTAAACAACGAGCAGTACTTC	CASGLVLNNEQYF
TRBV19	15	medium-sized	NA	TRBJ2-3	TGTGCCAGTAGTAGGCTAGCTAAAAGCACAGATACGCAGTATTTT	CASSRLAKSTDTQYF
TRBV15	14	many	NA	TRBJ2-2	TGTGCCACCAGCAGTGTCATGGACACCGGGGAGCTGTTTTTT	CATSSVMDTGELFF
TRBV18	14	many	TRBD1	TRBJ1-5	TGTGCCAGCTCAGGACAGGGGAACAATCAGCCCCAGCATTTT	CASSGQGNNQPQHF
TRBV6-2/TRBV6-3	14	many	TRBD1	TRBJ2-7	TGTGCCAGCAGCCTCGACAGGGGGCTCGACGAGCAGTACTTC	CASSLDRGLDEQYF
TRBV19	14	medium-sized	TRBD1	TRBJ2-7	TGTGCCAGTAGTTTCGGACAGGGGCCCTACGAGCAGTACTTC	CASSFGQGPYEQYF
TRBV20-1	14	many	NA	TRBJ2-2	TGCAGTGCTAGAGATGACCGCCGGCTGGGGGAGCTGTTTTTT	CSARDDRRLGELFF
TRBV6-2/TRBV6-3	12	medium-sized	NA	TRBJ1-1	TGTGCCAGCAGTCACAGATACACTGAAGCTTTCTTT	CASSHRYTEAFF
TRBV12-3/TRBV12-4	13	NA	NA	TRBJ1-5	TGTGCCAGCAGTTCTTTATTTGGGGAGCCCCAGCATTTT	CASSSLFGEPQHF
TRBV30	13	medium-sized	TRBD1	TRBJ2-3	TGTGCCTGGCGACAGGGGTTCCCAGATACGCAGTATTTT	CAWRQGFPDTQYF
TRBV29-1	12	NA	NA	TRBJ2-1	TGCAGCGTTGAAAAGGGTTACAATGAGCAGTTCTTC	CSVEKGYNEQFF
TRBV5-1	17	many	NA	TRBJ1-1	TGCGCCAGCAGCCCACGCGGGGGGCGGCCTGATAGCACTGAAGCTTTCTTT	CASSPRGGRPDSTEAFF
TRBV12-3/TRBV12-4	15	many	TRBD2	TRBJ2-1	TGTGCCAGCAGTTTCATAGCGGGAGGCTACAATGAGCAGTTCTTC	CASSFIAGGYNEQFF
TRBV29-1	13	medium-sized	NA	TRBJ2-3	TGCAGCGTTCGGCCCACGGTGCCCCATACGCAGTATTTT	CSVRPTVPHTQYF
TRBV15	16	many	NA	TRBJ2-3	TGTGCCACCAGCAGAGATCAGGCGATTGGCACAGATACGCAGTATTTT	CATSRDQAIGTDTQYF
TRBV6-1	14	few	TRBD1	TRBJ2-2	TGTGCCATCATGGACAGGGGGCAAGGCGGGGAGCTGTTTTTT	CAIMDRGQGGELFF
TRBV12-5	14	medium-sized	NA	TRBJ1-1	TGTGCTAGTGGTGGTTCCGCCGTGGGGTCGAAAGCTTTCTTT	CASGGSAVGSKAFF
TRBV5-1	18	many	TRBD1	TRBJ2-2	TGCGCCAGCAGCCTAGTCCAGGGGGCGTCTCCTCCCACCGGGGAGCTGTTTTTT	CASSLVQGASPPTGELFF
TRBV6-2/TRBV6-3	15	large	TRBD2	TRBJ2-7	TGTGCCAGCAGTTACGGGACTAGCGGGAGGTACGAGCAGTACTTC	CASSYGTSGRYEQYF
TRBV20-1	14	medium-sized	TRBD2	TRBJ2-1	TGCAGTGCTAGAGCTACTAGCGGGGCCAATGAGCAGTTCTTC	CSARATSGANEQFF
TRBV10-3	20	NA	TRBD2	TRBJ2-1	TGTGCCATCAGTGATAGTGGATTAGCGGGGGGCCCGAGCTCCTACAATGAGCAGTTCTTC	CAISDSGLAGGPSSYNEQFF
TRBV6-5	15	few	TRBD1	TRBJ2-2	TGTGCCAGCAGGTCCGGGACAGGAGACACCGGGGAGCTGTTTTTT	CASRSGTGDTGELFF
TRBV4-2	17	medium-sized	NA	TRBJ2-3	TGTGCCAGCAGCCAAGGGTCTGGCGGGACAAGCACAGATACGCAGTATTTT	CASSQGSGGTSTDTQYF
TRBV7-9	13	medium-sized	NA	TRBJ2-5	TGTGCCAGCAGCTTAAGCGGGTTAGAGACCCAGTACTTC	CASSLSGLETQYF
TRBV15	16	many	NA	TRBJ1-4	TGTGCCACCAGCAGAGTCTCGTTTGGGGCTAATGAAAAACTGTTTTTT	CATSRVSFGANEKLFF
TRBV7-6	16	many	TRBD1	TRBJ2-1	TGTGCCAGCAGCAAACGACAGGGGAGTTTCAACAATGAGCAGTTCTTC	CASSKRQGSFNNEQFF
TRBV7-2	14	many	TRBD1	TRBJ1-2	TGTGCCAGCAGCCGAGACAGGGCTAACTATGGCTACACCTTC	CASSRDRANYGYTF
TRBV3-1	14	many	NA	TRBJ2-1	TGTGCCAGCAGCCAAGATAGCGTGGGGCCTGAGCAGTTCTTC	CASSQDSVGPEQFF
TRBV29-1	13	many	NA	TRBJ2-7	TGCAGCGTTGAACCCGACACTTCCTACGAGCAGTACTTC	CSVEPDTSYEQYF
TRBV25-1	18	few	TRBD1	TRBJ1-2	TGTGCCAGTACTAGCGGGACTAAACCGGGACAGCTCAACTATGGCTACACCTTC	CASTSGTKPGQLNYGYTF
TRBV12-3/TRBV12-4	14	many	NA	TRBJ1-1	TGTGCCAGCAGTATGTGGACTGGAAACACTGAAGCTTTCTTT	CASSMWTGNTEAFF
TRBV6-5	13	many	NA	TRBJ2-3	TGTCCCAGCAGTCCCTCAGAGAAAGATACGCAGTATTTT	CPSSPSEKDTQYF
TRBV18	16	many	NA	TRBJ2-5	TGTGCCAGCTCCCCTAACCACCCTACGTACCAAGAGACCCAGTACTTC	CASSPNHPTYQETQYF
TRBV14	13	many	NA	TRBJ1-2	TGTGCCAGCAGCCAAGAAGCGAACTATGGCTACACCTTC	CASSQEANYGYTF
TRBV14	17	NA	NA	TRBJ2-2	TGTGCCAGCAGCCCCCGAGGGGAGGACGACAGATCCGGGGAGCTGTTTTTT	CASSPRGEDDRSGELFF
TRBV5-4	14	many	NA	TRBJ2-6	TGTGCCAGCAGCTTAGAGACTGGGGCCAACGTCCTGACTTTC	CASSLETGANVLTF
TRBV5-4	17	medium-sized	TRBD1	TRBJ2-3	TGTGCCAGCAGCTTGCCGGGACAGGGGGCGTTCACAGATACGCAGTATTTT	CASSLPGQGAFTDTQYF
TRBV10-3	14	many	TRBD1	TRBJ2-5	TGTGCCATCAGCCGGGACAGGGGGCGGGAGACCCAGTACTTC	CAISRDRGRETQYF
TRBV12-3/TRBV12-4	15	medium-sized	NA	TRBJ1-5	TGTGCCAGCAGTTTTGGGACGGGGAGCAATCAGCCCCAGCATTTT	CASSFGTGSNQPQHF
TRBV6-1	14	NA	NA	TRBJ2-5	TGTGCCAGCAGTGGGGGGGCTCGTTTTGAGACCCAGTACTTC	CASSGGARFETQYF
TRBV6-1	17	few	TRBD1	TRBJ2-3	TGTGCCAGCAGTGCATCGAGCCAGGGCTGGGACAGACATACGCAGTATTTT	CASSASSQGWDRHTQYF
TRBV19	12	NA	NA	TRBJ1-1	TGTGCCAGTAGTATATCCGGGGGCAAAGCTTTCTTT	CASSISGGKAFF